The next 22 T cell receptor beta chains were all read from a single sample in a study of identical twins. TCRdb fed the 5' RACE reads into MiXCR, producing one record per CDR3 protein. The sample comprises about 210,000 distinct CDR3 sequences, over 8% of which are singletons, and over 4.5% rests with the top ten. The specimen sequenced was memory (CD45RO+) T cells sorted from blood. These receptors came from a young woman in good health.

This clonotype has a single count. The CDR3 sequence: CASSFANRGGSYTF. CDR3 nucleotides: TGTGCCAGCAGTTTCGCTAATCGGGGAGGGAGCTACACCTTC. This chain joins TRBV27 and TRBJ1-2; D not certain. V lost 3 bases and J lost 9, with 17 bases in between. This CDR3 is built from 14 residues. Germline CDR1 reads MNHEY; CDR2 reads SMNVEV (reference sequence).

This clonotype was picked up a small number of times. The gene calls are TRBV20-1 and TRBJ2-5; TRBD2 matches 8 bases. With 0 bases clipped from V and 5 bases from J, the junction kept 5 bases outside the gene matches. The CDR3 totals 14 residues. Germline CDR1 and CDR2: DFQATT and SNEGSKA (reference sequence). This CDR3 reads CSARDRTSRETQYF. The CDR3 nucleotides are TGCAGTGCTAGAGATCGGACTAGCCGGGAGACCCAGTACTTC.

This clonotype has a count of ten or more. The chain has TRBV29-1 and TRBJ1-4; D is unclear. Per germline, CDR1 SQVTM and CDR2 ANQGSEA. V lost 6 bases and J 7 bases, leaving 18 bases between the germline ends. This CDR3 is built from 14 residues. The CDR3 sequence is CSVAREGRGEKLFF. Written as DNA, the CDR3 is TGCAGCGTGGCCCGCGAGGGCCGGGGTGAAAAACTGTTTTTT.

This clonotype was recorded many times. V gene TRBV12-3 or TRBV12-4 combines with J gene TRBJ1-2; D is unresolved. V dropped 6 bases and J dropped 4 bases, with 6 bases sitting between them. The CDR3 loop spans 11 amino acids. CDR3 in DNA: TGTGCCAGCAGGGGTAGCTATGGCTACACCTTC. This gives the protein CASRGSYGYTF.

The sample holds a few counts of this clonotype. The chain is built from TRBV13 and TRBJ2-3, with 9 nucleotides matching TRBD2. The CDR3 sequence is 17 residues long. Germline CDR1 is PRHDT and CDR2 is FYEKMQ (reference sequence). V was clipped by 4 bases and J by 1 base; unmatched bases: 9. The CDR3 nucleotides read TGTGCCAGCAGCTCTATGGGCTCTAGCGGGGGCACAGATACGCAGTATTTT. It encodes CASSSMGSSGGTDTQYF. Looking up the rest from reference TRBV13 and TRBJ2-3 gives the full variable domain: AAGVIQSPRHLIKEKRETATLKCYPIPRHDTVYWYQQGPGQDPQFLISFYEKMQSDKGSIPDRFSAQQFSDYHSELNMSSLELGDSALYFCASSSMGSSGGTDTQYFGPGTRLTVL.

Worth noting for this clonotype: This may be a read error, as it is one base from a much larger clone. The chain couples TRBV12-3 or TRBV12-4 to TRBJ2-7; 9 bases match TRBD1. Trimming cost V 7 bases and J 8 bases; bases outside gene matches: 9. There are 13 residues in the CDR3. The CDR3 DNA sequence: TGTGCCAGCACCATGGGAGGGACAGGGAAGCAGTACTTC. Protein product: CASTMGGTGKQYF.

This clonotype was recorded at least ten times. The V gene is TRBV5-1, the J gene TRBJ2-1; D is undetermined. The CDR3 has 14 residues. Germline values: CDR1 SGHRS, CDR2 YFSETQ. Deletions cut 0 bases from V and 5 bases from J, with 9 bases between. DNA of the CDR3: TGCGCCAGCAGCTTGGACACAACAAACAATGAGCAGTTCTTC. Amino acids: CASSLDTTNNEQFF.

This clonotype was found a few times. The rearrangement joins TRBV5-1 to TRBJ1-1, with D uncertain. Germline loops: CDR1 SGHRS, CDR2 YFSETQ. Trimming removed 0 bases from V and 2 bases from J, with 11 bases in between. The CDR3 has 15 residues. The CDR3 coding sequence is TGCGCCAGCAGCTTGGTTCGGCCAGGAAACACTGAAGCTTTCTTT. Translated, it gives CASSLVRPGNTEAFF.

This clonotype was found a few times. The rearrangement joins TRBV7-8 to TRBJ1-6; weak D call: TRBD1 (5 bases). Trimming shortened V by 4 bases and J by 13 bases, and 26 bases separated the two germline ends. The CDR3 totals 17 residues. Per germline, CDR1 SGHVS and CDR2 FQNEAQ. CDR3 DNA: TGTGCCAGCAGCTCCCTCCGGGCCGCGGGGCTCCTGAGCCCCCTCCACTTT. This gives the protein CASSSLRAAGLLSPLHF.

This clonotype was counted only a few times. The rearrangement joins TRBV20-1 to TRBJ1-6; D gene ambiguous. V was trimmed by 3 bases and J by 9 bases, leaving 18 bases between them. This CDR3 is 15 amino acids long. Germline lookup yields CDR1 DFQATT and CDR2 SNEGSKA (reference sequence). CDR3 amino acids: CSASDEWSGSSPLHF. The CDR3 bases are TGCAGTGCTAGCGACGAGTGGAGTGGGTCTTCACCCCTCCACTTT.

This clonotype has only one observation. The chain combines TRBV5-1 with TRBJ2-2; weak D call: TRBD2 (7 bases). Per the germline V gene, CDR1 is SGHRS and CDR2 is YFSETQ. The CDR3 has 16 amino acids. Trimming removed 0 bases from V and 4 bases from J, with 13 bases in between. This chain's CDR3 is CASSLAGGGLTGELFF. The DNA of the CDR3 is TGCGCCAGCAGCTTGGCGGGGGGCGGTCTCACCGGGGAGCTGTTTTTT.

This clonotype occurred a few times. CDR3 in amino acids: CSAVSGQGGYEQYF. The CDR3 DNA is TGCAGTGCCGTAAGCGGACAGGGAGGTTACGAGCAGTACTTC. The rearrangement links TRBV20-1 to TRBJ2-7; TRBD1 matches 8 bases. Per germline, CDR1 DFQATT and CDR2 SNEGSKA (reference sequence). This CDR3 comprises 14 residues. V trimming: 6 bases; J trimming: 4 bases; junction bases outside the gene matches: 11.

There are a few counts of this clonotype. This chain links TRBV6-5 with TRBJ2-1, with 7 bases identical to TRBD1. The CDR3 runs 12 residues. The junction had 4 bases not matched to a gene; V was cut back by 5 bases and J by 9 bases. Germline V gives CDR1 MNHEY, CDR2 SVGAGI. The CDR3 sequence: CASSHRGGEQFF. The DNA for the CDR3 is TGTGCCAGCAGTCACAGGGGCGGTGAGCAGTTCTTC.

CDR3 sequence: CASSEIGGNSYNEQFF. CDR3 bases: TGCGCCAGCAGTGAGATCGGCGGGAACTCCTACAATGAGCAGTTCTTC. The V and J genes are TRBV10-1 and TRBJ2-1; D might be TRBD2 (6 bases). CDR3 length: 16 amino acids. The ends were cut back, 2 bases at V and 0 bases at J, with 11 bases in the middle. CDR1 is WNHNN and CDR2 is SYGVQD in the germline V gene (reference sequence).

This clonotype was observed a handful of times. The chain joins TRBV2 to TRBJ1-6, with 8 bases identical to TRBD1. The junction had 4 bases not matched to a gene; V was cut back by 5 bases and J by 7 bases. The CDR3 is 14 residues long. Germline V gives CDR1 SNHLY, CDR2 FYNNEI. CDR3 residues: CASSIDRGNSPLHF. CDR3 DNA: TGTGCCAGCAGTATAGACAGGGGCAATTCACCCCTCCACTTT.

This clonotype has just a few counts. The chain has TRBV25-1 and TRBJ2-7; D possibly matches TRBD1 or TRBD2 (6 bases each). Looked up from germline, CDR1 is MGHDK and CDR2 is SYGVNS. The CDR3 is made up of 13 amino acids. The V gene lost 1 base and the J gene lost 9 bases, with 13 bases spanning the gap. CDR3 sequence reads: CASSEWEDRGQYF. CDR3 in DNA: TGTGCCAGCAGTGAATGGGAGGACAGAGGGCAGTACTTC.

This clonotype was counted many times. Here the CDR3 reads CASSRTDLGYTF. The CDR3, as DNA: TGTGCCAGCAGCAGGACAGATCTAGGCTACACCTTC. The V and J genes are TRBV11-2 and TRBJ1-2; D perhaps matches TRBD1 (6 bases). V was clipped by 5 bases and J by 8 bases, with 12 bases between them. Germline-derived CDR1 and CDR2 are SGHAT and FQNNGV. The CDR3 has 12 residues.

This clonotype was recorded at least ten times. The chain employs TRBV5-1 and TRBJ2-1, with D perhaps TRBD2 (5 bases). From germline, CDR1 is SGHRS and CDR2 YFSETQ. V lost 8 bases to trimming and J lost 4 bases, with 16 bases between them. This CDR3 is 14 amino acids long. CDR3 residues: CASAQTTDYNEQFF. The CDR3 DNA reads as TGCGCCAGTGCACAGACTACGGATTACAATGAGCAGTTCTTC.

The chain links TRBV2 to TRBJ2-1; 8 bases are a match to TRBD1. The V and J ends lost 7 bases and 3 bases, in that order; junction bases with no gene match: 5. The germline gives CDR1 SNHLY, CDR2 FYNNEI. CDR3 size: 14 residues. This CDR3 reads CASTGQALYNEQFF. In nucleotides, the CDR3 is TGTGCCAGCACGGGACAGGCTCTCTACAATGAGCAGTTCTTC.

This clonotype was found a few times. This chain joins TRBV27 and TRBJ1-5; D not certain. Per the germline V gene, CDR1 is MNHEY and CDR2 is SMNVEV (reference sequence). Trimming removed 2 bases from V and 7 bases from J, with 12 bases in between. There are 14 residues in the CDR3. In DNA, the CDR3 is TGTGCCAGCAGTTTAACCGGGATCGGGCAGCCCCAGCATTTT. Encoded protein: CASSLTGIGQPQHF.

This clonotype was observed many times. This chain uses TRBV20-1 with TRBJ2-1; D remains unclear. Trimming removed 2 bases at V and 6 bases at J, with 14 bases between. The CDR3 is made up of 14 amino acids. The germline V gene has CDR1 DFQATT and CDR2 SNEGSKA (reference sequence). CDR3 loop: CSARSGVARNEQFF. The CDR3 DNA reads as TGCAGTGCTAGATCTGGGGTAGCCCGCAATGAGCAGTTCTTC.

This chain connects TRBV7-2 to TRBJ2-3; D is unclear. The CDR3 has 12 amino acids. Looked up from germline, CDR1 is SGHTA and CDR2 is FQGNSA. Deletions cut 5 bases from V and 5 bases from J, with 8 bases between. The CDR3 coding sequence is TGTGCCAGCAGCACTAACCGAGATACGCAGTATTTT. This codes for CASSTNRDTQYF.